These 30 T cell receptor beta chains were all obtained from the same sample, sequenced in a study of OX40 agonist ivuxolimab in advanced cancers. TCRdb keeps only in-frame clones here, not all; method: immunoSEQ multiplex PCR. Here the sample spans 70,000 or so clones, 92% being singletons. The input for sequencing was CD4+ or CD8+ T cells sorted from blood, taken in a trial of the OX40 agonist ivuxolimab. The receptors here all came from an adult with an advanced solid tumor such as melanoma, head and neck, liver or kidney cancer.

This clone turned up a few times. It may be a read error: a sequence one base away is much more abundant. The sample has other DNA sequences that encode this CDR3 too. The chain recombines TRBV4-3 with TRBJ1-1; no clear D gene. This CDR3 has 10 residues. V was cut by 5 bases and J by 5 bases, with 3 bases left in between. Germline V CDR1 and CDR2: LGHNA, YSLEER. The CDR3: CASSGTEAFF. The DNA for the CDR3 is TGCGCCAGCAGCGGGACTGAAGCTTTCTTT.

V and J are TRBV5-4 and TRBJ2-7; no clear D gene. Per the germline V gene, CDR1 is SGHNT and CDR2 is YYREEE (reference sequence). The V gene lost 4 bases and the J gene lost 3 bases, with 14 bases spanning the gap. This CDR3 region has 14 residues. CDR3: CASSAPTESYEQYF. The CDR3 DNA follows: TGTGCCAGCAGCGCCCCGACCGAGAGCTACGAGCAGTACTTC.

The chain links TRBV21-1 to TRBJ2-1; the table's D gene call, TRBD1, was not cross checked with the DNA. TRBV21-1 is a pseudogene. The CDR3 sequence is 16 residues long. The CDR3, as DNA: TGTGCCAGCAGCAAAGGTGACAGCGAACGTTACAATGAGCAGTTCTTC. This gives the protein CASSKGDSERYNEQFF.

DNA for the CDR3: TGTGCCTGGTCTCTTGACGGGTACAATGAGCAGTTCTTC. Protein: CAWSLDGYNEQFF. The rearrangement uses TRBV30 and TRBJ2-1; D is unclear. V dropped 5 bases and J dropped 4 bases, with 12 bases sitting between them. The CDR3 totals 13 residues. Germline-derived CDR1 and CDR2 are GTSNPN and SVGIG (reference sequence).

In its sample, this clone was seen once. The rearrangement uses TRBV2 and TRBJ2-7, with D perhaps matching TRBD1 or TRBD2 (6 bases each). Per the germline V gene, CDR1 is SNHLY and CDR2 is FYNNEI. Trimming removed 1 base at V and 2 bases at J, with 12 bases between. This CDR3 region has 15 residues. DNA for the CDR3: TGTGCCAGCAGTGAAGGAGGGGGGATTGCCTACGAGCAGTACTTC. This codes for CASSEGGGIAYEQYF.

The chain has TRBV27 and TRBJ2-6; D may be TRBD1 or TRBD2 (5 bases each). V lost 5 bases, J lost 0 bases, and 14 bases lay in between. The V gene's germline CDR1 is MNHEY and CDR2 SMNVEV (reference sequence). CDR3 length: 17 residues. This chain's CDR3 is CASSPGDPFSGANVLTF. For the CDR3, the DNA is TGTGCCAGCAGTCCCGGGGACCCGTTCTCTGGGGCCAACGTCCTGACTTTC.

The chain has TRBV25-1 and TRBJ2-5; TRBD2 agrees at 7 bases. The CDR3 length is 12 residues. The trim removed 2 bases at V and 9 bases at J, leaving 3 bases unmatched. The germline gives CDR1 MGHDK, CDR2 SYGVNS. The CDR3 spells CASSEPRGAQYF. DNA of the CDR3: TGTGCCAGCAGTGAACCCCGGGGGGCCCAGTACTTC. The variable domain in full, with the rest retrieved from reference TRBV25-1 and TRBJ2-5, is EADIYQTPRYLVIGTGKKITLECSQTMGHDKMYWYQQDPGMELHLIHYSYGVNSTEKGDLSSESTVSRIRTEHFPLTLESARPSHTSQYLCASSEPRGAQYFGPGTRLLVL.

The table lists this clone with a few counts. The CDR3 sequence: CASSELASTDTQYF. The CDR3, as DNA: TGTGCCAGCAGTGAACTAGCTAGCACAGATACGCAGTATTTT. This chain links TRBV6-4 with TRBJ2-3; D may be TRBD2 (6 bases). Trimming removed 3 bases from V and 0 bases from J, with 7 bases in between. This CDR3 spans 14 amino acids. The germline gives CDR1 MRHNA, CDR2 SNTAGT.

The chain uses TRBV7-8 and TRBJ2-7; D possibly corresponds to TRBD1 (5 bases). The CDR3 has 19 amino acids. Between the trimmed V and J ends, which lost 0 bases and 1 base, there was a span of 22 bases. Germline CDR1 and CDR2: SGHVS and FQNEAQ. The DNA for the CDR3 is TGTGCCAGCAGCTTAGCGCCGTGGGGCGAGAGTCCGATATCCTACGAGCAGTACTTC. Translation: CASSLAPWGESPISYEQYF.

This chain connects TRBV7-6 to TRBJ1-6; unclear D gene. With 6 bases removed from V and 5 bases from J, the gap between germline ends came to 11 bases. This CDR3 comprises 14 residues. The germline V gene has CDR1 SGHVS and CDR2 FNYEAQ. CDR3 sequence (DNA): TGTGCCAGCAGTACTGGACCGGATAATTCACCCCTCCACTTT. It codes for CASSTGPDNSPLHF. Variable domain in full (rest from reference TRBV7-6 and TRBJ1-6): GAGVSQSPRYKVTKRGQDVALRCDPISGHVSLYWYRQALGQGPEFLTYFNYEAQQDKSGLPNDRFSAERPEGSISTLTIQRTEQRDSAMYRCASSTGPDNSPLHFGNGTRLTVT.

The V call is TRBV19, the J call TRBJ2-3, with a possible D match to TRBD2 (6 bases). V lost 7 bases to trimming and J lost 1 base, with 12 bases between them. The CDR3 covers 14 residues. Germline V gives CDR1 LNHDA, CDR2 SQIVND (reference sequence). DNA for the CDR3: TGTGCCAGTATGGGGGGTTATGGCACAGATACGCAGTATTTT. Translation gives CASMGGYGTDTQYF. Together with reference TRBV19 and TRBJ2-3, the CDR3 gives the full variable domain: DGGITQSPKYLFRKEGQNVTLSCEQNLNHDAMYWYRQDPGQGLRLIYYSQIVNDFQKGDIAEGYSVSREKKESFPLTVTSAQKNPTAFYLCASMGGYGTDTQYFGPGTRLTVL.

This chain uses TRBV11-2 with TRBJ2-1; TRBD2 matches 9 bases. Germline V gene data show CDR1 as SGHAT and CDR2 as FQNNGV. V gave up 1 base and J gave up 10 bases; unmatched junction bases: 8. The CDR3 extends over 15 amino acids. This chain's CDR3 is CASSLAASGAGEQFF. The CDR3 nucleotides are TGTGCCAGCAGCTTAGCCGCTAGCGGGGCGGGGGAGCAGTTCTTC.

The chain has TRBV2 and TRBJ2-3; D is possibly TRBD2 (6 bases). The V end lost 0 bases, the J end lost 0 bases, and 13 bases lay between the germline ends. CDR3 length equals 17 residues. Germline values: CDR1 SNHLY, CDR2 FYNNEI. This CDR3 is CASSEALWRESTDTQYF. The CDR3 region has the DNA TGTGCCAGCAGTGAAGCTCTCTGGCGGGAAAGCACAGATACGCAGTATTTT. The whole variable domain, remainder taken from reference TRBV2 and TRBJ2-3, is EPEVTQTPSHQVTQMGQEVILRCVPISNHLYFYWYRQILGQKVEFLVSFYNNEISEKSEIFDDQFSVERPDGSNFTLKIRSTKLEDSAMYFCASSEALWRESTDTQYFGPGTRLTVL.

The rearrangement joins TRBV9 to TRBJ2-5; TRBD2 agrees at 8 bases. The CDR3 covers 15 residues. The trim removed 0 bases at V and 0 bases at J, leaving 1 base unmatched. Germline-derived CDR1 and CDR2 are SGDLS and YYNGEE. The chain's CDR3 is CASSVAGGYQETQYF. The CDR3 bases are TGTGCCAGCAGCGTAGCGGGGGGGTACCAAGAGACCCAGTACTTC.

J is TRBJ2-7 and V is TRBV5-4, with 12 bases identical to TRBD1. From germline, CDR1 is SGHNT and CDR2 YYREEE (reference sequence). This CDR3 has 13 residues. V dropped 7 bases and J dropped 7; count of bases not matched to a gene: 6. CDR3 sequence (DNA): TGTGCCAGCGGGGGGGACAGGGGGCGAGAGCAGTACTTC. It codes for CASGGDRGREQYF.

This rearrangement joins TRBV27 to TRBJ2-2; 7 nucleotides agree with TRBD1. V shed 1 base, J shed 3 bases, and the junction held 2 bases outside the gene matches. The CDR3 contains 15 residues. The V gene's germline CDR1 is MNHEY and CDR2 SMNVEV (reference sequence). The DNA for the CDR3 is TGTGCCAGCAGTTTATGGGGACAGTACACCGGGGAGCTGTTTTTT. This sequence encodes CASSLWGQYTGELFF.

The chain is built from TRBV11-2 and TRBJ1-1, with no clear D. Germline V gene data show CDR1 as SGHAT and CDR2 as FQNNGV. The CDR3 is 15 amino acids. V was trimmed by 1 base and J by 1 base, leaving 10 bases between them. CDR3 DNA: TGTGCCAGCAGCTTAGTAAGGGTACCGAACACTGAAGCTTTCTTT. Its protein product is CASSLVRVPNTEAFF. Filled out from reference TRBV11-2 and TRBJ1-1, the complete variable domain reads EAGVAQSPRYKIIEKRQSVAFWCNPISGHATLYWYQQILGQGPKLLIQFQNNGVVDDSQLPKDRFSAERLKGVDSTLKIQPAKLEDSAVYLCASSLVRVPNTEAFFGQGTRLTVV.

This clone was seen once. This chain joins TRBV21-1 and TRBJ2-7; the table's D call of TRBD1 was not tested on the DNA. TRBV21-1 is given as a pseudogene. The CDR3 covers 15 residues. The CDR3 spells CASSKDRTGGYEQYF. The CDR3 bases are TGTGCCAGCAGCAAAGATCGGACAGGGGGCTACGAGCAGTACTTC.

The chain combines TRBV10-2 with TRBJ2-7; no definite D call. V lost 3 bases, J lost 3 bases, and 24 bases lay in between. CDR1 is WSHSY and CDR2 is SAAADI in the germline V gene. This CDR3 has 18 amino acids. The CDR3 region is CASSERPEERRTLYEQYF. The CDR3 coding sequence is TGCGCCAGCAGTGAAAGGCCGGAAGAGAGACGGACCCTCTACGAGCAGTACTTC.

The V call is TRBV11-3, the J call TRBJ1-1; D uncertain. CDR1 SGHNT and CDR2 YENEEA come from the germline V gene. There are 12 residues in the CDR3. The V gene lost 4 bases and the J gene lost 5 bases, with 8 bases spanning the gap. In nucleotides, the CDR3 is TGTGCCAGCAGCTCGGGTGGGACTGAAGCTTTCTTT. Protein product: CASSSGGTEAFF.

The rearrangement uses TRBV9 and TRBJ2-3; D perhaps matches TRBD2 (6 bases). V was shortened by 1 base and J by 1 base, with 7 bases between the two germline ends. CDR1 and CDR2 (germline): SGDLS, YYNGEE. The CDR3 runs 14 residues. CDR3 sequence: CASSVSGGTDTQYF. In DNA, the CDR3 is TGTGCCAGCAGCGTATCGGGGGGCACAGATACGCAGTATTTT.

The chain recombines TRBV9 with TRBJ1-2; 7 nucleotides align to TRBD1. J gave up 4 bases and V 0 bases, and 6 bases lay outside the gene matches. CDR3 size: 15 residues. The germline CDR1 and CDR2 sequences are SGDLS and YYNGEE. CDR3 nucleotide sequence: TGTGCCAGCAGCGTAGGGGACAGCCAATCCTATGGCTACACCTTC. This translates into CASSVGDSQSYGYTF.

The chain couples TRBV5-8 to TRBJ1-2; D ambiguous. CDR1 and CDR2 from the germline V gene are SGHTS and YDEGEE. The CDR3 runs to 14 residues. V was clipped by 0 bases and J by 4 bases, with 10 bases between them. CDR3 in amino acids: CASSLGAYGYGYTF. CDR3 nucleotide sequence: TGTGCCAGCAGCTTGGGGGCCTACGGCTATGGCTACACCTTC.

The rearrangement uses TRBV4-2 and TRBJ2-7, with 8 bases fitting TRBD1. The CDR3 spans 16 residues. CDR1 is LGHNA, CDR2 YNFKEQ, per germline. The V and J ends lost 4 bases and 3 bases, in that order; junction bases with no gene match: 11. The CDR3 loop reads CASSLHGQGSYYEQYF. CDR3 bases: TGTGCCAGCAGCCTTCACGGACAGGGATCCTACTACGAGCAGTACTTC.

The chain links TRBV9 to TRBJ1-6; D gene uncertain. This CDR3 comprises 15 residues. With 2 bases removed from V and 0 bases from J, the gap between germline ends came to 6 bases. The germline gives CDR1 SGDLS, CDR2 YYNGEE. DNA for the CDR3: TGTGCCAGCAGCGTCCGGGGCTCCTATAATTCACCCCTCCACTTT. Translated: CASSVRGSYNSPLHF. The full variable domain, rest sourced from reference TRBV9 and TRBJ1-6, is DSGVTQTPKHLITATGQRVTLRCSPRSGDLSVYWYQQSLDQGLQFLIQYYNGEERAKGNILERFSAQQFPDLHSELNLSSLELGDSALYFCASSVRGSYNSPLHFGNGTRLTVT.

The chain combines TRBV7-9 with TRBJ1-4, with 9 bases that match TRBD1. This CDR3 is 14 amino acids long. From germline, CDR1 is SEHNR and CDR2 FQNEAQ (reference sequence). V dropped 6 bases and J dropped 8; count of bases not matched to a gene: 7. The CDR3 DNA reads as TGTGCCAGCAGGGGGGGACAGGGCGGCGAAAAACTGTTTTTT. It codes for CASRGGQGGEKLFF.

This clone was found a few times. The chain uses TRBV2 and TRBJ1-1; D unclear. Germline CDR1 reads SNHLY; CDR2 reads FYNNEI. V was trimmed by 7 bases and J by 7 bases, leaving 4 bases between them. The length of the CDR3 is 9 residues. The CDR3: CASNFEAFF. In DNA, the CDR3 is TGTGCCAGCAACTTTGAAGCTTTCTTT.

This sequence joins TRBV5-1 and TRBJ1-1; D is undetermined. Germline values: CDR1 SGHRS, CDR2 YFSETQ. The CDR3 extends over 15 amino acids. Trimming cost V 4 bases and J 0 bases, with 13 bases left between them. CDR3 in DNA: TGCGCCAGCAGCCCCGGATTACCGATGAACACTGAAGCTTTCTTT. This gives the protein CASSPGLPMNTEAFF.

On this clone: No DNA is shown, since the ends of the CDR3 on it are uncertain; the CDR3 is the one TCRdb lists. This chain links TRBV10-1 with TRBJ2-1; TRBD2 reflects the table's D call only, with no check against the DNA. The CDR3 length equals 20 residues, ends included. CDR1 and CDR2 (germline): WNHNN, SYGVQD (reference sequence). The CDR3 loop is CGPLALRQHGGGPSYNEQFF.

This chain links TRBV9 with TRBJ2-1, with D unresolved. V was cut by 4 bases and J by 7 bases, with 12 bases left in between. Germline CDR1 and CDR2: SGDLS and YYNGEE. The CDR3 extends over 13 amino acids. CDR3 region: CASSPFGENEQFF. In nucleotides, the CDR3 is TGTGCCAGCAGCCCCTTCGGCGAGAATGAGCAGTTCTTC. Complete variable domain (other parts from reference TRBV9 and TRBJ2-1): DSGVTQTPKHLITATGQRVTLRCSPRSGDLSVYWYQQSLDQGLQFLIQYYNGEERAKGNILERFSAQQFPDLHSELNLSSLELGDSALYFCASSPFGENEQFFGPGTRLTVL.